The present entry profiles one TCR beta chain with its context. As yet, its antigen is unknown. The time point here: patch test 1, 2 weeks after DPC sensitization. The treatment was: therapeutic diphenylcyclopropenone sensitization with weekly scalp DPC. Every patch test was put on after a blood sample was taken. Individual cDNA molecules received unique molecular identifiers in the library. A single record per CDR3 protein comes from TCRdb applying MiXCR to the RACE reads. The sample yields about 99,000 distinct CDR3 sequences, 12% seen once. The V end was cut by 7 bases, the J end by 6 bases, with 18 bases between. This CDR3 comprises 15 residues. The germline V gene has CDR1 LNHDA and CDR2 SQIVND (reference sequence). These data originate in a study of human T cells and chemical hapten exposure. Study-wide results and limits: Counts of TCRs expanded at PT1 correlated positively with patch test score.

The TCR sequence derives from a middle-aged woman with alopecia areata. Some clones in this sample may be carry-over from other donors' samples. The chain couples TRBV19 to TRBJ2-2; D is possibly TRBD1 (5 bases). Source: whole blood, taken in connection with sensitization to the hapten diphenylcyclopropenone (DPC). Here the CDR3 DNA reads TGTGCCAGTAAGGATATGGCCGCAGGGCCCGGGGAGCTGTTTTTT. Its translation: CASKDMAAGPGELFF.